This TCR beta chain is from a study of CD8 T cells in ankylosing spondylitis. Study-wide findings and caveats: Ankylosing spondylitis blood seemed to carry a telltale TCR beta motif made of about 8 highly homologous variants.

The length of the CDR3 is 15 residues. CDR1 is SGHRS and CDR2 is YFSETQ in the germline V gene. Trimming removed 2 bases from V and 0 bases from J, with 12 bases in between. Details on this clonotype: Antigen specificity is unknown.

TCRdb re-derived calls from the 5' RACE reads in MiXCR, one entry per CDR3 protein. Seen here are around 440,000 distinct CDR3 sequences, about 15% observed once, and the top ten hold over 1%. Sequencing used blood, either unsorted or a sorted T cell fraction (not recorded which). The chain recombines TRBV5-1 with TRBJ2-7; no clear D gene. The clonotype comes from a male donor with ankylosing spondylitis. CDR3 sequence: CASSFNRGDSYEQYF. Written as DNA, the CDR3 is TGCGCCAGCAGCTTTAACCGAGGTGACTCCTACGAGCAGTACTTC. Filled out from reference TRBV5-1 and TRBJ2-7, the complete variable domain reads KAGVTQTPRYLIKTRGQQVTLSCSPISGHRSVSWYQQTPGQGLQFLFEYFSETQRNKGNFPGRFSGRQFSNSRSEMNVSTLELGDSALYLCASSFNRGDSYEQYFGPGTRLTVT.